This passage covers 15 T cell receptor beta chains from one sample sequenced in a study of OX40 agonist ivuxolimab in advanced cancers. Method: immunoSEQ multiplex PCR; TCRdb's copy keeps in-frame clones and lacks some. The table lists approximately 60,000 clones, roughly four fifths of them singletons. Material: CD4+ or CD8+ T cells sorted from blood, obtained in a trial of the OX40 agonist ivuxolimab. Every receptor here comes from an adult with an advanced solid tumor such as melanoma, head and neck, liver or kidney cancer.

This clone was observed at least ten times. The chain employs TRBV19 and TRBJ1-1, with D possibly TRBD1 on 6 matching bases. Germline CDR1 is LNHDA and CDR2 is SQIVND (reference sequence). This CDR3 is built from 16 residues. The V and J ends lost 7 bases and 1 base respectively, with 19 bases between them. The CDR3 loop is CASTSNEGGRNTEAFF. The CDR3 region has the DNA TGTGCCAGTACCTCTAATGAGGGGGGGAGGAACACTGAAGCTTTCTTT. The entire variable domain, with the rest obtained from reference TRBV19 and TRBJ1-1, is as follows: DGGITQSPKYLFRKEGQNVTLSCEQNLNHDAMYWYRQDPGQGLRLIYYSQIVNDFQKGDIAEGYSVSREKKESFPLTVTSAQKNPTAFYLCASTSNEGGRNTEAFFGQGTRLTVV.

This clone was seen only a few times. J is TRBJ2-3 and V is TRBV30; D is ambiguous. Trimming removed 1 base at V and 2 bases at J, with 10 bases between. The germline CDR1 and CDR2 sequences are GTSNPN and SVGIG (reference sequence). The CDR3 is 14 residues long. This CDR3 reads CAWSASHDTDTQYF. The CDR3 DNA reads as TGTGCCTGGAGTGCCTCCCATGACACAGATACGCAGTATTTT. Filled out from reference TRBV30 and TRBJ2-3, the complete variable domain reads SQTIHQWPATLVQPVGSPLSLECTVEGTSNPNLYWYRQAAGRGLQLLFYSVGIGQISSEVPQNLSASRPQDRQFILSSKKLLLSDSGFYLCAWSASHDTDTQYFGPGTRLTVL.

The V gene is TRBV2, the J gene TRBJ2-5; TRBD2 agrees at 11 bases. Germline CDR1 is SNHLY and CDR2 is FYNNEI. CDR3 length: 15 amino acids. The V and J ends lost 7 bases and 2 bases, in that order; junction bases with no gene match: 6. The CDR3 bases are TGTGCCAGCACCCTAGCGGGGGGACGACAAGAGACCCAGTACTTC. Its translation is CASTLAGGRQETQYF.

The chain carries TRBV2 and TRBJ1-5; the D is unclear. This CDR3 comprises 13 residues. Germline V gene data show CDR1 as SNHLY and CDR2 as FYNNEI. Trimming cost V 9 bases and J 0 bases, with 9 bases left between them. CDR3 region: CASRGYSNQPQHF. The CDR3 DNA reads TGTGCCAGTCGAGGATATAGCAATCAGCCCCAGCATTTT. The whole variable domain, remainder taken from reference TRBV2 and TRBJ1-5, is EPEVTQTPSHQVTQMGQEVILRCVPISNHLYFYWYRQILGQKVEFLVSFYNNEISEKSEIFDDQFSVERPDGSNFTLKIRSTKLEDSAMYFCASRGYSNQPQHFGDGTRLSIL.

This chain links TRBV5-1 with TRBJ1-1; 8 bases agree with TRBD1. The CDR3 is 14 amino acids. Germline V gene data show CDR1 as SGHRS and CDR2 as YFSETQ. V shed 3 bases, J shed 5 bases, and the junction held 6 bases outside the gene matches. CDR3 region: CASSSTGGVTEAFF. The CDR3 nucleotides are TGCGCCAGCAGCTCCACAGGGGGAGTGACTGAAGCTTTCTTT.

This clone ranks as medium-sized. This rearrangement joins TRBV20-1 to TRBJ1-2; D call uncertain. The CDR3 length is 11 residues. Deletions cut 1 base from V and 8 bases from J, with 8 bases between. The germline V gene has CDR1 DFQATT and CDR2 SNEGSKA (reference sequence). The CDR3 DNA sequence: TGCAGTGCTAGAGTACCTATCGGCTACACCTTC. Residues: CSARVPIGYTF.

V and J are TRBV30 and TRBJ2-7; the match to TRBD1 covers 7 bases. J gave up 7 bases and V 0 bases, and 6 bases lay outside the gene matches. The germline CDR1 and CDR2 sequences are GTSNPN and SVGIG (reference sequence). The CDR3 totals 13 residues. The DNA for the CDR3 is TGTGCCTGGAGTGTTAAGGGGGCCTGGGAGCAGTACTTC. This translates into CAWSVKGAWEQYF.

V gene TRBV6-5 combines with J gene TRBJ2-2; tentatively, D is TRBD2 (7 bases). CDR1 is MNHEY, CDR2 SVGAGI, per germline. The CDR3 totals 16 residues. Trimming stripped 4 bases from V and 1 base from J, with 13 bases between. This chain's CDR3 is CASSSGGGKNTGELFF. The CDR3 nucleotides are TGTGCCAGCAGTTCTGGGGGGGGCAAGAACACCGGGGAGCTGTTTTTT.

The table lists this clone with a few counts. This sequence joins TRBV10-3 and TRBJ1-5; TRBD1 aligns across 11 bases. The ends lost 5 bases at V and 6 bases at J; junction bases unmatched: 6. This CDR3 has 15 amino acids. Germline CDR1 is ENHRY and CDR2 is SYGVKD. DNA of the CDR3: TGTGCCATCAGTCCCGGGACAGGGGGAAGTCAGCCCCAGCATTTT. Its translation: CAISPGTGGSQPQHF.

This chain connects TRBV18 to TRBJ2-5; D uncertain. Between the trimmed V and J ends, which lost 0 bases and 5 bases, there was a span of 10 bases. The CDR3 covers 14 residues. The germline CDR1 and CDR2 sequences are KGHSH and LQKENI. CDR3 coding DNA: TGTGCCAGCTCACCACCGTATCGAGGCGAGACCCAGTACTTC. Translated, it gives CASSPPYRGETQYF.

J is TRBJ1-2 and V is TRBV19; weak D call: TRBD1 (5 bases). The CDR3 covers 13 residues. The V end lost 8 bases, the J end lost 2 bases, and 12 bases lay between the germline ends. Germline lookup yields CDR1 LNHDA and CDR2 SQIVND (reference sequence). DNA of the CDR3: TGTGCCAGTTCTGTGACAGACAACTATGGCTACACCTTC. It translates to CASSVTDNYGYTF. Variable domain in full (rest from reference TRBV19 and TRBJ1-2): DGGITQSPKYLFRKEGQNVTLSCEQNLNHDAMYWYRQDPGQGLRLIYYSQIVNDFQKGDIAEGYSVSREKKESFPLTVTSAQKNPTAFYLCASSVTDNYGYTFGSGTRLTVV.

The V and J genes are TRBV4-1 and TRBJ1-6; a possible D gene is TRBD1 (5 bases). V was cut by 1 base and J by 7 bases, with 14 bases left in between. There are 16 residues in the CDR3. CDR1 and CDR2 from the germline V gene are MGHRA and YSYEKL. The chain's CDR3 is CASSQVGLQGNSPLHF. CDR3 sequence (DNA): TGCGCCAGCAGCCAAGTGGGGCTGCAAGGGAATTCACCCCTCCACTTT.

Turning to this clone: This sample includes further DNA sequences coding for the same CDR3. This rearrangement joins TRBV30 to TRBJ2-5, with D possibly TRBD2 on 5 matching bases. V lost 0 bases, J lost 5 bases, and 7 bases lay in between. The CDR3 extends over 12 amino acids. Germline V CDR1 and CDR2: GTSNPN, SVGIG (reference sequence). The CDR3 reads CAWSVRGETQYF. CDR3 DNA sequence: TGTGCCTGGAGTGTAAGAGGGGAGACCCAGTACTTC.

This clone was seen only a few times. The chain combines TRBV4-1 with TRBJ1-4, with D tentatively TRBD1 (5 bases). V gave up 2 bases and J gave up 10 bases, with 20 bases separating them. CDR1 is MGHRA and CDR2 is YSYEKL in the germline V gene. The CDR3 extends over 16 amino acids. The CDR3 loop is CASSQSDSPTRGKLFF. CDR3 nucleotides: TGCGCCAGCAGCCAAAGTGACAGTCCCACGCGGGGAAAACTGTTTTTT.

On this clone itself: This CDR3 is also generated by other DNA sequences in the sample. The chain has TRBV6-1 and TRBJ1-2, with D possibly matching TRBD1 (6 bases). The CDR3 is 14 amino acids. Germline V CDR1 and CDR2: MNHNS, SASEGT. V was pared by 4 bases and J by 5 bases, with 14 bases between. CDR3 in DNA: TGTGCCAGCAGTGCCTCGGGGGGCGGGTATGGCTACACCTTC. Protein product: CASSASGGGYGYTF.